This T cell receptor (beta chain) was retrieved from a study of breast tumors, draining lymph nodes, adjacent tissues. MiXCR was run by TCRdb on the multiplex PCR reads, yielding one entry per CDR3 protein. This sample has some 250,000 distinct CDR3 sequences; 30% to 35% occur once, and the top ten carry about 3.9%. The sample holds many counts of this clonotype. The lymph nodes were axillary draining lymph nodes from breast cancer patients. The CDR3 is made up of 17 amino acids. Trimming removed 5 bases from V and 4 bases from J; junction bases left unmatched: 8. From germline, CDR1 is SGHVS and CDR2 FNYEAQ.

Sequences were obtained from axillary lymph node tissue. The TCR sequence derives from a female donor with breast cancer. Some clones in this sample may be carry-over from other donors' samples. The chain combines TRBV7-6 with TRBJ2-1; 13 bases are a match to TRBD2. This chain's CDR3 is CASSVLAGGHSYNEQFF. The CDR3 coding sequence is TGTGCCAGCAGCGTACTAGCGGGAGGGCACTCGTACAATGAGCAGTTCTTC.